A selection of T cell receptor beta chains follows, all from one sample in a study of blood T cell repertoires in COVID-19. Only in-frame clones appear in the TCRdb table, and some are missing; sequencing was by immunoSEQ multiplex PCR. The sample has some 170,000 clones; about 85% are singletons. Material: peripheral blood. The receptor set was obtained from a man between 35 and 55 years old with acute or convalescent COVID-19. Both conserved end residues are part of each CDR3. Fields, in order: D gene, J gene, V gene, clone size, CDR3 DNA, CDR3 protein. The D gene is left open where the match is weak. Clone size, where shown, is once, few, many, or a class for clones that have expanded.

TRBD1 TRBJ1-1 TRBV29-1 once TGCAGCGTTTCCCCCACAGGGGCTGAAGCTTTCTTT CSVSPTGAEAFF
- TRBJ2-5 TRBV4-3 - TGCGCCAGCAGCAGAAGCGGCGGCAGCCAAGAGACCCAGTACTTC CASSRSGGSQETQYF
TRBD2 TRBJ2-3 TRBV30 - TGTGCCCTAGGGATTAGCGGGGCCTCGGGAGATACGCAGTATTTT CALGISGASGDTQYF
- TRBJ1-6 TRBV30 - TGTGCCTGGAGCTCTAATTCACCCCTCCACTTT CAWSSNSPLHF
- TRBJ2-7 TRBV4-3 - TGCGCCAGCAGCCAATCGTTTGGGGGACTCTACGAGCAGTACTTC CASSQSFGGLYEQYF
- TRBJ2-7 TRBV27 few TGTGCCAGCAGTTTAGGTGTAGGTAGCGTGCAGTACTTC CASSLGVGSVQYF
TRBD1 TRBJ1-2 TRBV24-1 - TGTGCCACCAGTGATACCCGGACAGGGGGCCTCTATGGCTACACCTTC CATSDTRTGGLYGYTF
- TRBJ1-2 TRBV2 - TGTGCCAGCAGTTCACCGCTTCAGGGATCTAACTATGGCTACACCTTC CASSSPLQGSNYGYTF
- TRBJ1-2 TRBV6-1 few TGTGCCAGCAGTGAAGAGCCGACAGTTCGCTACACCTTC CASSEEPTVRYTF
- TRBJ1-5 TRBV19 once TGTGCCAGTAGTAAGTTGGGCAGCAATCAGCCCCAGCATTTT CASSKLGSNQPQHF
TRBD1 TRBJ1-6 TRBV18 - TGTGCCAGCTCACCTGGGACAGGGGGTAATTCACCCCTCCACTTT CASSPGTGGNSPLHF
- TRBJ2-1 TRBV3-1/TRBV3-2 - TGTGCCAGCAGTCTCGGACAGTTATACAATGAGCAGTTCTTC CASSLGQLYNEQFF
- TRBJ1-2 TRBV11-3 few TGTGCCAGCAGTTCTGACGTCGACAGGCACTATGGCTACACCTTC CASSSDVDRHYGYTF
- TRBJ2-7 TRBV12-3/TRBV12-4 once TGTGCCAGCTCACAGGGTGGTAGGTACGAGCAGTACTTC CASSQGGRYEQYF
TRBD2 TRBJ2-7 TRBV30 - TGTGCCTGGAGGACTAGCGGGTCCTACGAGCAGTACTTC CAWRTSGSYEQYF
- TRBJ1-2 TRBV5-8 - TGTGCCAGCATTAAAGGGCAGGGATATGGCTACACCTTC CASIKGQGYGYTF
TRBD1 TRBJ2-1 TRBV2 - TGTGCCAGCAGTGAAGTGGGACAGGGGTGGGATGAGCAGTTCTTC CASSEVGQGWDEQFF
- TRBJ2-2 TRBV30 once TGTGCCTGGAGTGTACCCGCGCAGGGTAAGGCGGAGCTGTTTTTT CAWSVPAQGKAELFF
TRBD1 TRBJ2-1 TRBV2 - TGTGCCAGCAGAGACAGGGGGCTACTGGTCTCCTACAATGAGCAGTTCTTC CASRDRGLLVSYNEQFF
TRBD2 TRBJ2-1 TRBV7-2 - TGTGCCAGCAGCTTAGTGTCCAGCGGGGTGTACAATGAGCAGTTCTTC CASSLVSSGVYNEQFF
TRBD1 TRBJ1-2 TRBV6-5 once TGTGCCAGCAGTTACTCGGCGGGACAGGGGGGCTATGGCTACACCTTC CASSYSAGQGGYGYTF
- TRBJ2-3 TRBV4-1 - TGCGCCAGCAGCCAGCCGACAGGGATGGGAGGAGATACGCAGTATTTT CASSQPTGMGGDTQYF
TRBD1 TRBJ2-5 TRBV12-5 once TGTGCTAGTGGGACAGGGGAGTGGGAGACCCAGTACTTC CASGTGEWETQYF
- TRBJ1-1 TRBV7-2 - TGTGCCAGCAGCTTGGTCGGTACTGGGGGCGCGGCTTTCTTT CASSLVGTGGAAFF
TRBD1 TRBJ2-5 TRBV6-2/TRBV6-3 - TGTGCCAGCAGTTATCCGGACAGGGGTCCCCAAGAGACCCAGTACTTC CASSYPDRGPQETQYF
TRBD2 TRBJ2-7 TRBV4-2 - TGTGCCAGCAGCCAATTAGGCAGCGGGGCCACCTACGAGCAGTACTTC CASSQLGSGATYEQYF
TRBD1 TRBJ2-1 TRBV10-3 once TGTGCCAGTAACGACCGGGACAGGGGCTACAATGAGCAGTTCTTC CASNDRDRGYNEQFF
- TRBJ2-7 TRBV7-8 few TGTGCCAGCACCCCGTGGTCGGGGGACGAGCAGTACTTC CASTPWSGDEQYF
- TRBJ1-2 TRBV7-8 few TGTGCCACCCTACCTTCTAGTCCCGACTATGGCTACACCTTC CATLPSSPDYGYTF
TRBD1 TRBJ2-7 TRBV28 - TGTGCCAGTCGCGTAGGGACAGCATACTACGAGCAGTACTTC CASRVGTAYYEQYF
- TRBJ1-1 TRBV5-6 - TGTGCCAGCAGCCCTGAGGCCAGAGTGAACACTGAAGCTTTCTTT CASSPEARVNTEAFF
TRBD1 TRBJ1-2 TRBV5-1 - TGCGCCAGCAGCTTCAGACAGGGTAACGGCTACACCTTC CASSFRQGNGYTF
- TRBJ1-6 TRBV5-6 - TGTGCCAGCAGCTTGACAGGGAAGGATTCACCCCTCCACTTT CASSLTGKDSPLHF
- TRBJ1-2 TRBV18 - TGTGCCAGCTCACCACGAGGCGATGGCTACACCTTC CASSPRGDGYTF
- TRBJ1-2 TRBV12-3/TRBV12-4 - TGTGCCAGCAGTCTCGGACAGTATGGCTACACCTTC CASSLGQYGYTF
- TRBJ1-4 TRBV10-3 - TGTGCCATTAACGGTGATCTAAATGAAAAACTGTTTTTT CAINGDLNEKLFF
- TRBJ1-2 TRBV5-1 once TGCGCCAGCAGCTCGGGGGTATCGGGCAAGAGCTACACCTTC CASSSGVSGKSYTF
- TRBJ1-1 TRBV5-1 - TGCGCCAGCAGCTCGGCCCAGGCTCCCAATTTGAACACTGAAGCTTTCTTT CASSSAQAPNLNTEAFF
TRBD1 TRBJ2-2 TRBV11-3 once TGTGCCAGCAGCTTAGACCCCTCGGACAGGGCTTCTGGGGAGCTGTTTTTT CASSLDPSDRASGELFF
- TRBJ2-7 TRBV11-3 - TGTGCCAGCATCCCAATGGGGCGGGGAGACTACGAGCAGTACTTC CASIPMGRGDYEQYF
- TRBJ1-2 TRBV18 - TGTGCCAGCTCAACAGGGACCCTAGGGTATGGCTACACCTTC CASSTGTLGYGYTF
- TRBJ1-1 TRBV6-5 - TGTGCCAGCACCCACACACAGCACACTGAAGCTTTCTTT CASTHTQHTEAFF
- TRBJ2-3 TRBV15 - TGTGCCACCAGCGTGGGGCCAACAGATACGCAGTATTTT CATSVGPTDTQYF
TRBD2 TRBJ2-2 TRBV5-1 - TGCGCCAGCAGCTTGCGGCGGGGGGGCATGTCGGGCACCGGGGAGCTGTTTTTT CASSLRRGGMSGTGELFF